Each of the 31 T cell receptor delta chains below was sequenced from the same sample in a study of Vδ1+ human thymocytes. Study outcomes and limitations: Highly polyclonal TRG and TRD repertoires with Gaussian CDR3 length distributions appeared in thymus.

Sequences come from RNA converted to cDNA by reverse transcription. Pooled V-gene forward primers with one constant-region reverse primer generated the CDR3 amplicons by multiplex PCR. TCRdb fed the multiplex PCR reads to CATT. This sample has roughly 56,000 delta-chain clones, with more than 13% found just once. No cognate antigen is known for these TCRs. The sequencing sample was made of Vdelta1+ gamma-delta thymocytes from the thymus. Subset described: FACS-sorted CD3+ TCRalphabeta- TCRVdelta1+ TCRVdelta2- thymocytes. The receptor set was obtained from a girl under two years old who had congenital heart surgery.

Worth noting for this clone: It may be a read error: a sequence one base away is much more abundant. This CDR3 is also generated by other DNA sequences in the sample. The chain carries TRAV29/DV5 and TRDJ1; D is perhaps TRDD3 (7 bases). CDR1 NSMFDY and CDR2 ISSIKDK come from the germline V gene. The CDR3 extends over 21 amino acids. The CDR3 is CAASAAFLTLGGTYYTDKLIF. CDR3 DNA sequence: TGTGCCGCAAGCGCGGCGTTCCTAACTCTGGGGGGGACCTATTACACCGATAAACTCATCTTT. Combining the CDR3 with reference TRAV29/DV5 and TRDJ1 gives the whole variable domain DQQVKQNSPSLSVQEGRISILNCDYTNSMFDYFLWYKKYPAEGPTFLISISSIKDKNEDGRFTVFLNKSAKHLSLHIVPSQPGDSAVYFCAASAAFLTLGGTYYTDKLIFGKGTRVTVEP.

This rearrangement joins TRDV1 to TRDJ1; 9 positions match TRDD3. CDR1 is TSWWSYY and CDR2 is QGS in the germline V gene. This CDR3 has 22 amino acids. V trimming: 0 bases; J trimming: 0 bases; junction bases outside the gene matches: 20. CDR3 sequence (DNA): TGTGCTCTTGGGGAACTTAGGACCTTCCCCTGTACTGGGGGACCGTACACCGATAAACTCATCTTT. Protein sequence: CALGELRTFPCTGGPYTDKLIF.

This clone has just a few counts. This chain links TRDV1 with TRDJ1; D may be TRDD2 or TRDD3 (7 bases each). V was cut by 0 bases and J by 0 bases, with 35 bases left in between. CDR1 TSWWSYY and CDR2 QGS come from the germline V gene. This CDR3 comprises 24 residues. The CDR3 DNA reads as TGTGCTCTTGGGGAACTCATGGGTGATTCCTACGGGGATCTGGGGGCTCTGTACACCGATAAACTCATCTTT. Its translation is CALGELMGDSYGDLGALYTDKLIF.

This clone showed up just a few times. The chain recombines TRDV1 with TRDJ1, with 11 positions matching TRDD3. The V gene's germline CDR1 is TSWWSYY and CDR2 QGS. The CDR3 consists of 18 residues. V dropped 3 bases and J dropped 8; count of bases not matched to a gene: 17. CDR3 bases: TGTGCTCTTGGGGAGACTTCCTACGGGCTGGGGGATACTAGGAAACTCATCTTT. Its protein is CALGETSYGLGDTRKLIF.

The count of this clone is one. This could be a read error, since a much larger clone is one nucleotide away. Other DNA sequences in this sample translate to the same CDR3. The chain carries TRAV29/DV5 and TRDJ1; D could derive from TRDD2 or TRDD3 (7 bases each). The CDR3 is 22 amino acids. CDR1 is NSMFDY, CDR2 ISSIKDK, per germline. The CDR3, as DNA: TGTGCCGCAAGCGTTTGGTCCTTTTCCTTCCTGAGATGGGGGACTAACACCGATAAACTCATCTTT. This gives the protein CAASVWSFSFLRWGTNTDKLIF.

There are a few counts of this clone. The rearrangement uses TRDV1 and TRDJ1, with no clear D. Germline V CDR1 and CDR2: TSWWSYY, QGS. With 0 bases removed from V and 1 base from J, the gap between germline ends came to 15 bases. This CDR3 spans 17 amino acids. The DNA for the CDR3 is TGTGCTCTTGGGGAACTTCCCGGCGCGTACTTCACCGATAAACTCATCTTT. Its protein product is CALGELPGAYFTDKLIF.

V gene TRDV1 combines with J gene TRDJ1; D uncertain. The germline V gene encodes CDR1 TSWWSYY and CDR2 QGS. V lost 3 bases to trimming and J lost 0 bases, with 11 bases between them. The CDR3 spans 15 residues. CDR3 nucleotides: TGTGCTCTTGGGGATTGGAAGATGTACACCGATAAACTCATCTTT. Its protein product is CALGDWKMYTDKLIF.

This clone has just a few counts. This sequence joins TRDV1 and TRDJ1, with 10 bases matching TRDD3. V was clipped by 3 bases and J by 0 bases; unmatched bases: 13. The V gene's germline CDR1 is TSWWSYY and CDR2 QGS. The CDR3 length is 19 residues. CDR3 in DNA: TGTGCTCTTGGGGACCAGCAGGTACTGGGGGATCCGTACACCGATAAACTCATCTTT. Protein sequence: CALGDQQVLGDPYTDKLIF.

This chain links TRDV1 with TRDJ1; either TRDD2 or TRDD3 may supply D (6 bases each). The CDR3 sequence is 26 residues long. V was pared by 5 bases and J by 1 base, with 47 bases between. Germline CDR1 reads TSWWSYY; CDR2 reads QGS. CDR3 sequence: CALGKEGISSYVGIGGPIRSTDKLIF. DNA for the CDR3: TGTGCTCTTGGGAAGGAGGGAATTTCGTCCTACGTTGGTATAGGGGGACCCATCCGATCCACCGATAAACTCATCTTT.

A few counts support this clone. J is TRDJ1 and V is TRDV1; 9 nucleotides match TRDD3. Germline V gives CDR1 TSWWSYY, CDR2 QGS. The CDR3 runs to 21 residues. V gave up 4 bases and J gave up 1 base; unmatched junction bases: 22. The CDR3 DNA reads TGTGCTCTTGGGGTGCCCGTCAATTCCCTGAGGGGATACGGGGGCACCGATAAACTCATCTTT. Its translation: CALGVPVNSLRGYGGTDKLIF.

Comment on this clone: This may come from a read error, since a much larger clone is one base off. V is TRDV2 and J is TRDJ1; possibly TRDD3 for D (5 bases). Trimming took off 7 bases at V and 0 bases at J, with 14 bases between the two ends. The germline V gene encodes CDR1 GEAIGNYY and CDR2 EKD. The length of the CDR3 is 14 residues. The CDR3 nucleotides are TGTGCCTGGGGATCCTCCAATTACACCGATAAACTCATCTTT. Its protein is CAWGSSNYTDKLIF.

This clone was counted a few times. V is TRDV1 and J is TRDJ1, with 9 bases identical to TRDD3. The CDR3 is made up of 17 amino acids. Germline lookup yields CDR1 TSWWSYY and CDR2 QGS. Losses at the gene ends were 1 base for V and 2 bases for J; bases not matched to a gene: 8. CDR3 loop: CALGERRGGYGTDKLIF. The CDR3 nucleotides read TGTGCTCTTGGGGAACGACGTGGGGGATATGGGACCGATAAACTCATCTTT.

The chain carries TRDV1 and TRDJ1; 13 nucleotides line up with TRDD3. With V trimmed by 0 bases and J by 10 bases, 11 bases remained unmatched. The CDR3 sequence is 17 residues long. Per the germline V gene, CDR1 is TSWWSYY and CDR2 is QGS. CDR3 DNA: TGTGCTCTTGGGGAACTAGTTGAGGTACTGGGGGATACGGGACTCATCTTT. Amino acid sequence: CALGELVEVLGDTGLIF.

This clone was counted between two and nine times. The gene calls are TRDV3 and TRDJ1; tentative D call: TRDD2 (6 bases). V lost 3 bases to trimming and J lost 13 bases, with 24 bases between them. CDR1 and CDR2 from the germline V gene are TVYSNPD and GDNSRS (reference sequence). The CDR3 sequence is 13 residues long. CDR3 sequence (DNA): TGTGCCTTCGGATGGGCCTTCCCTCGGACGAACATCTTT. Its translation: CAFGWAFPRTNIF.

About this clone: A junction boundary mismatches the germline segment, possibly from a read error. This chain connects TRDV1 to TRDJ1; 9 bases line up with TRDD3. The germline V gene has CDR1 TSWWSYY and CDR2 QGS. The CDR3 covers 20 residues. DNA of the CDR3: TGCGCTCTTGGGGAACTAGGTACCTCCTGGGGGATCCAGTACACCGATAAACTCATCTTT. Its translation is CALGELGTSWGIQYTDKLIF.

This clone occurred a few times. The genes are TRDV1 and TRDJ1; 9 bases are a match to TRDD3. J lost 1 base, V lost 5 bases, and 23 bases had no gene match. This CDR3 has 21 residues. Per germline, CDR1 TSWWSYY and CDR2 QGS. The chain's CDR3 is CALGRAPSSPRTGGPTDKLIF. The CDR3, as DNA: TGTGCTCTTGGGAGAGCGCCTTCCTCTCCACGTACTGGGGGACCCACCGATAAACTCATCTTT.

The chain has TRDV2 and TRDJ1; tentative D call: TRDD3 (5 bases). V lost 5 bases and J lost 7, with 16 bases in between. CDR1 GEAIGNYY and CDR2 EKD come from the germline V gene. CDR3 length: 13 residues. The chain's CDR3 is CACVPGKKFKLIF. The CDR3, as DNA: TGTGCCTGTGTGCCGGGGAAAAAATTTAAACTCATCTTT.

This clone has a handful of counts. This rearrangement joins TRDV3 to TRDJ1; D remains unclear. The germline CDR1 and CDR2 sequences are TVYSNPD and GDNSRS (reference sequence). The germline V and J ends were trimmed by 5 bases and 0 bases, with 10 bases remaining between them. The CDR3 spans 12 residues. CDR3 DNA: TGTGCCCCCCAGGGGTACACCGATAAACTCATCTTT. Its translation: CAPQGYTDKLIF.

This clone came up a few times. This chain links TRDV1 with TRDJ1, with 8 bases that match TRDD3. The CDR3 is made up of 19 amino acids. CDR1 and CDR2 (germline): TSWWSYY, QGS. Unmatched junction bases numbered 14, after V lost 1 base and J lost 1 base. The CDR3 spells CALGEQRPGIPVGTDKLIF. Here the CDR3 DNA reads TGTGCTCTTGGGGAACAGCGGCCGGGGATACCCGTAGGCACCGATAAACTCATCTTT.

This clone was counted a few times. The chain uses TRDV1 and TRDJ1; tentative D call: TRDD2 (5 bases). The germline V gene encodes CDR1 TSWWSYY and CDR2 QGS. The CDR3 contains 18 residues. The V end lost 2 bases, the J end lost 0 bases, and 19 bases lay between the germline ends. This chain's CDR3 is CALGERGLPLIYTDKLIF. DNA of the CDR3: TGTGCTCTTGGGGAAAGGGGTCTTCCCCTAATTTACACCGATAAACTCATCTTT.

This clone was detected only a few times. The chain combines TRDV1 with TRDJ1; TRDD3 matches at 7 bases. V shed 5 bases, J shed 2 bases, and the junction held 11 bases outside the gene matches. The CDR3 sequence is 16 residues long. The germline gives CDR1 TSWWSYY, CDR2 QGS. CDR3 protein: CALGNYPLGGTDKLIF. The CDR3 nucleotides read TGTGCTCTTGGGAATTACCCCCTGGGGGGTACCGATAAACTCATCTTT.

The V call is TRDV1, the J call TRDJ1, with TRDD3 matching over 9 bases. The CDR3 has 19 residues. CDR1 and CDR2 (germline): TSWWSYY, QGS. The junction had 12 bases not matched to a gene; V was cut back by 1 base and J by 0 bases. CDR3 DNA: TGTGCTCTTGGGGAACCGAAAAGGACTGGGGGACCATACACCGATAAACTCATCTTT. It is translated as CALGEPKRTGGPYTDKLIF.

The chain recombines TRDV1 with TRDJ1; 9 nucleotides match TRDD3. V was clipped by 1 base and J by 0 bases; unmatched bases: 21. The CDR3 is made up of 22 amino acids. The germline V gene has CDR1 TSWWSYY and CDR2 QGS. The CDR3 DNA reads TGTGCTCTTGGGGAACATCCTACCTGGGGGATTCCACCACCAAGCAACACCGATAAACTCATCTTT. Amino acid sequence: CALGEHPTWGIPPPSNTDKLIF.

In its sample, this clone was seen a few times. The chain links TRDV1 to TRDJ1, with TRDD3 matching over 8 bases. Germline CDR1 TSWWSYY, CDR2 QGS. The CDR3 length is 17 residues. Losses at the gene ends were 6 bases for V and 0 bases for J; bases not matched to a gene: 12. As DNA, the CDR3 is TGTGCTCTTGGAAATCACTGGGGGGTGGCCTACACCGATAAACTCATCTTT. Protein: CALGNHWGVAYTDKLIF.

This clone was observed a handful of times. This chain links TRDV1 with TRDJ1; no firm D call. This CDR3 is 16 amino acids long. Germline V lookup: CDR1 TSWWSYY, CDR2 QGS. V dropped 0 bases and J dropped 3 bases, with 14 bases sitting between them. DNA of the CDR3: TGTGCTCTTGGGGAACTTAGGACAATACAGTCCGATAAACTCATCTTT. Translating it yields CALGELRTIQSDKLIF.

This clone has a handful of counts. The V call is TRDV1, the J call TRDJ1, with 12 bases fitting TRDD3. Germline V gene lookup returns CDR1 TSWWSYY and CDR2 QGS. CDR3 length: 23 residues. With V trimmed by 1 base and J by 5 bases, 26 bases remained unmatched. CDR3 sequence: CALGEPPPYAGTILGDTYDKLIF. The CDR3 DNA is TGTGCTCTTGGGGAACCTCCCCCTTACGCAGGGACTATACTGGGGGATACCTATGATAAACTCATCTTT.

As regards this clone: The same CDR3 also results from other DNA sequences found in this sample. This sequence joins TRDV1 and TRDJ1, with 8 nucleotides matching TRDD2. Unmatched junction bases numbered 14, after V lost 0 bases and J lost 5 bases. From germline, CDR1 is TSWWSYY and CDR2 QGS. The CDR3 length is 18 residues. CDR3 nucleotide sequence: TGTGCTCTTGGGGAACTCTCTTCCTACGGTTTTACACGGGATAAACTCATCTTT. This translates into CALGELSSYGFTRDKLIF.

This clone was found a few times. The chain employs TRDV1 and TRDJ1; a weak D match, TRDD2 (5 bases). The CDR3 spans 18 residues. The germline V gene has CDR1 TSWWSYY and CDR2 QGS. The V end lost 1 base, the J end lost 0 bases, and 18 bases lay between the germline ends. CDR3: CALGEPYVGWVYTDKLIF. The CDR3 DNA reads as TGTGCTCTTGGGGAACCCTACGTAGGATGGGTATACACCGATAAACTCATCTTT.

The chain uses TRDV1 and TRDJ1; TRDD3 aligns across 10 bases. The germline gives CDR1 TSWWSYY, CDR2 QGS. Unmatched junction bases numbered 23, after V lost 1 base and J lost 0 bases. This CDR3 has 23 amino acids. CDR3 coding DNA: TGTGCTCTTGGGGAACCTTCCTCCGGGGTGTGGGGGATACCCCCCCCGTACACCGATAAACTCATCTTT. This sequence encodes CALGEPSSGVWGIPPPYTDKLIF.

This clone was found a few times. The chain recombines TRDV1 with TRDJ1, with TRDD3 identical over 11 bases. This CDR3 has 20 residues. V trimming: 5 bases; J trimming: 1 base; junction bases outside the gene matches: 18. Germline-derived CDR1 and CDR2 are TSWWSYY and QGS. In nucleotides, the CDR3 is TGTGCTCTTGGGCTGCCTCCCTTGGGGGATACGGAGGTAGTCACCGATAAACTCATCTTT. It encodes CALGLPPLGDTEVVTDKLIF.

This clone has only a few counts. V gene TRDV2 combines with J gene TRDJ1, with 13 bases fitting TRDD3. CDR3 length equals 21 residues. The trim removed 0 bases at V and 7 bases at J, leaving 22 bases unmatched. Germline V lookup: CDR1 GEAIGNYY, CDR2 EKD. CDR3 sequence reads: CACDTGARRTGGYAVHGKLIF. The CDR3 DNA reads as TGTGCCTGTGACACCGGGGCACGTCGTACTGGGGGATACGCGGTCCACGGTAAACTCATCTTT.